This T cell receptor (beta chain) was obtained from a study of T cell changes during pregnancy in multiple sclerosis (dated by TCRdb to between 2018 and 2021). In the study overall: The study examined how the T cell repertoire changed over the course of pregnancy in women with multiple sclerosis.

Remarks on this clone: What antigen it recognizes has not been identified. Base-call qualities are not available, and no considerably larger clone is one nucleotide away.

The CDR3 sequence holds 14 residues, the cysteine and phenylalanine included. Of the read, only the CDR3 DNA is kept; its 42 bases are in frame from base 1. Trimming removed 10 bases from V and 0 bases from J, leaving 15 bases between the germline ends. Looking up the germline V gene yields CDR1 MNHEY and CDR2 SVGAGI. Library preparation employed the immunoSEQ multiplex PCR assay. The immuneACCESS repertoire file appears here via TCRdb, limited to in-frame rearrangements. These files lack a portion of the clones; in checked studies, under half of the deficit traces to unresolved V genes, and the cause of the others is not known. In all, the sample holds 70,000 to 85,000 clones, and about 90% of those were seen once. The ten largest account for 1.4% of the sample.

The TCR originated in a female donor with multiple sclerosis, enrolled in a pregnancy study. The source material was peripheral blood, sampled before pregnancy. The chain is assembled from TRBV6-5 and TRBJ1-1, with a weak D call of TRBD1 (6 bases match). The DNA sequence reads TGTGCCACAGTCCTGGACAGCATGAACACTGAAGCTTTCTTT. Its product reads: CATVLDSMNTEAFF.